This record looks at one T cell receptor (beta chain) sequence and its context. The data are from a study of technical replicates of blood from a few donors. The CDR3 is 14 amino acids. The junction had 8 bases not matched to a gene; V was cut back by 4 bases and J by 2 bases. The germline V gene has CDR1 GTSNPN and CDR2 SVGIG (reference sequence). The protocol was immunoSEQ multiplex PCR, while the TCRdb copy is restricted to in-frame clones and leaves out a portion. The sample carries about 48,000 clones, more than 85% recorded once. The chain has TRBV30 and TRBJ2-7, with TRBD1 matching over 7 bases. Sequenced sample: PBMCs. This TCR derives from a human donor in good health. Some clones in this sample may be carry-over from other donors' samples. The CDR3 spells CAWNSWTGAYEQYF. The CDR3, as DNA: TGTGCCTGGAATTCCTGGACAGGAGCCTACGAGCAGTACTTC.